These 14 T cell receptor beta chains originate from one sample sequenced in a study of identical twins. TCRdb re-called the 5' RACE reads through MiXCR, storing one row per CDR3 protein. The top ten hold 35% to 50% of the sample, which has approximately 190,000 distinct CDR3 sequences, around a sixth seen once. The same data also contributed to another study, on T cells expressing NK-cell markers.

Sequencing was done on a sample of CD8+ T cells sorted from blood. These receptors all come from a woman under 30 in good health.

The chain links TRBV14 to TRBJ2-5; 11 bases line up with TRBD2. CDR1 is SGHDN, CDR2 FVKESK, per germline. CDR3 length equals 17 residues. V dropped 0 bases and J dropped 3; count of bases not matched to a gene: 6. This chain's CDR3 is CASSQDVVLAGEETQYF. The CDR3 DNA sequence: TGTGCCAGCAGCCAAGATGTGGTACTAGCGGGAGAAGAGACCCAGTACTTC.

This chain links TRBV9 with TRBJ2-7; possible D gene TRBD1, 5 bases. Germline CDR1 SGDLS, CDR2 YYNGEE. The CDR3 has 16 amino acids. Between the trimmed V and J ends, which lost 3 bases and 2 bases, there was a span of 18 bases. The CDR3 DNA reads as TGTGCCAGCAGCGAATCGCAGGGTGAAGGGGCCTACGAGCAGTACTTC. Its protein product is CASSESQGEGAYEQYF.

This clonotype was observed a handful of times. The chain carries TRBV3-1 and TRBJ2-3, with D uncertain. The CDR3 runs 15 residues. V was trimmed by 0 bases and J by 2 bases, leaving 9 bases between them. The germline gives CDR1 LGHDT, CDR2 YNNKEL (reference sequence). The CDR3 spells CASSQDWRSTDTQYF. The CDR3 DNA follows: TGTGCCAGCAGCCAAGATTGGCGGTCCACAGATACGCAGTATTTT.

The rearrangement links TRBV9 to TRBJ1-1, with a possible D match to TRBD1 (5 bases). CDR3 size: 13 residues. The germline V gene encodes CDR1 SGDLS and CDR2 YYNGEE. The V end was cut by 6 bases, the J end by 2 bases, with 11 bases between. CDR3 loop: CASTGEINTEAFF. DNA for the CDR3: TGTGCCAGCACGGGGGAGATCAACACTGAAGCTTTCTTT.

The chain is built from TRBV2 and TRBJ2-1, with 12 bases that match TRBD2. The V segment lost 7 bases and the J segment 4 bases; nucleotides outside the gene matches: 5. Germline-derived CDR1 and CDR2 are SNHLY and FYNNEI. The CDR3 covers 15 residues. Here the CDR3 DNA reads TGTGCCAGCAAGACTAGCGGGGGACCTTACAATGAGCAGTTCTTC. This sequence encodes CASKTSGGPYNEQFF.

CDR3 in amino acids: CASSKTSTDTQYF. CDR3 DNA: TGTGCCAGCAGCAAGACTAGCACAGATACGCAGTATTTT. The chain has TRBV12-3 or TRBV12-4 and TRBJ2-3; D ambiguous. The V end lost 6 bases, the J end lost 0 bases, and 7 bases lay between the germline ends. This CDR3 contains 13 residues.

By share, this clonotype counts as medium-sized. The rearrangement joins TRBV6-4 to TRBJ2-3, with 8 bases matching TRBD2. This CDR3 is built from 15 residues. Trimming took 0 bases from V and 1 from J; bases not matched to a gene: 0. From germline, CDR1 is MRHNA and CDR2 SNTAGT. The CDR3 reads CASSDSRGGTDTQYF. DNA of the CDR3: TGTGCCAGCAGTGACTCGCGGGGGGGCACAGATACGCAGTATTTT.

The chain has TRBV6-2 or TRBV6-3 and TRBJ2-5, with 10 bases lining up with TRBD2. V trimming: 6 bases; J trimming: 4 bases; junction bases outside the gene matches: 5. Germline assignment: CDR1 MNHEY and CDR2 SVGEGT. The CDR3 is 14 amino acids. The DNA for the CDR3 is TGTGCCAGCAGCCCACTAGCGGGAAGAGAGACCCAGTACTTC. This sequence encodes CASSPLAGRETQYF.

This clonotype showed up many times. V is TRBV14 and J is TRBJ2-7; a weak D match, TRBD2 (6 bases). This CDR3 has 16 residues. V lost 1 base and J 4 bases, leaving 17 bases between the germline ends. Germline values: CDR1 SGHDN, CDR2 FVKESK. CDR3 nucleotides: TGTGCCAGCAGCCAAGCAAGTCGGGAGACATCTTACGAGCAGTACTTC. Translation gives CASSQASRETSYEQYF.

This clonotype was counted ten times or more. CDR3 nucleotides: TGTGCCATCAGTGACCAGGGGCTCTCCTACGAGCAGTACTTC. Translating it yields CAISDQGLSYEQYF. The chain employs TRBV10-3 and TRBJ2-7; D possibly corresponds to TRBD1 (6 bases). The germline V gene encodes CDR1 ENHRY and CDR2 SYGVKD. The CDR3 is made up of 14 amino acids. The germline V and J ends were trimmed by 3 bases and 0 bases, with 9 bases remaining between them.

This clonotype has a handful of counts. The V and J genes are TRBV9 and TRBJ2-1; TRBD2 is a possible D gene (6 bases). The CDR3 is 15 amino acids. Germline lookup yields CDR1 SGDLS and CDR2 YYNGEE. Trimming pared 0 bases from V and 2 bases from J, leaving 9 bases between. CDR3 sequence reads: CASSVGGLTYNEQFF. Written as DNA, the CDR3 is TGTGCCAGCAGCGTAGGCGGACTAACCTACAATGAGCAGTTCTTC.

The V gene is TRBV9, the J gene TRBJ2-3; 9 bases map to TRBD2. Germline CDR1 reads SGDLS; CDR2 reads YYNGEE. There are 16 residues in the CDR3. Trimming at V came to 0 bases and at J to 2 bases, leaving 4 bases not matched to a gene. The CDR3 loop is CASSVVAGEITDTQYF. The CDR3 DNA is TGTGCCAGCAGCGTAGTAGCGGGAGAGATCACAGATACGCAGTATTTT.

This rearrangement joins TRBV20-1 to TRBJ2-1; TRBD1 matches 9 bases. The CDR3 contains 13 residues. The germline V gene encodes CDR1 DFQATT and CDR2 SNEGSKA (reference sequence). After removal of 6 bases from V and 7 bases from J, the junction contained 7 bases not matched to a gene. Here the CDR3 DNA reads TGCAGTGCACCCGGGACAGGGCGGAATGAGCAGTTCTTC. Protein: CSAPGTGRNEQFF.

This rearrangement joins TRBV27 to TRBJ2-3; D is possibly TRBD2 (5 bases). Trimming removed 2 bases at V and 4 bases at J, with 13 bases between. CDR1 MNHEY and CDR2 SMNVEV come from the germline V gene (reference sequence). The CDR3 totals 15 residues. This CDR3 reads CASSLIRGHADTQYF. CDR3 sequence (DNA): TGTGCCAGCAGTTTAATCCGGGGTCACGCAGATACGCAGTATTTT.